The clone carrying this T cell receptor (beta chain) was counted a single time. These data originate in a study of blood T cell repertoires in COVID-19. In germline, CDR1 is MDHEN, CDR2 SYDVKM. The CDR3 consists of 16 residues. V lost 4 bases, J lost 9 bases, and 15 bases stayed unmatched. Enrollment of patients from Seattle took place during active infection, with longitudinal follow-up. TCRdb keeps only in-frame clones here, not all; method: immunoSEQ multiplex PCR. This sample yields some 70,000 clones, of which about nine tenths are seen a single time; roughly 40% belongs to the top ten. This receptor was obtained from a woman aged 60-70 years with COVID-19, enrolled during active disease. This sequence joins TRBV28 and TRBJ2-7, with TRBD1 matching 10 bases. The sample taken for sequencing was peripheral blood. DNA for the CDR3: TGTGCCAGCAGTTCGCTCGCCGGGACAGGGGCCCTTGCGCAGTACTTC. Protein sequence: CASSSLAGTGALAQYF.